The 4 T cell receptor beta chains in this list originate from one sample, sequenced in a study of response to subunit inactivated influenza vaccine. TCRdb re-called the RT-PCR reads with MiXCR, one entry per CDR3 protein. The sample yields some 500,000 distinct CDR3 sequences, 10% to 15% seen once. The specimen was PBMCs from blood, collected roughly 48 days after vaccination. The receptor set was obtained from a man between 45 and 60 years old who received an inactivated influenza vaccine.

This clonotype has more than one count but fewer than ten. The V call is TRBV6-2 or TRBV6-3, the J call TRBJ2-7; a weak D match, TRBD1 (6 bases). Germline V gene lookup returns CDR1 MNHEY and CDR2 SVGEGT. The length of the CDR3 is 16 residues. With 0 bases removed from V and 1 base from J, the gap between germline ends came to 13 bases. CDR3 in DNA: TGTGCCAGCAGTTACTCGAAACAGGGTTATTCCTACGAGCAGTACTTC. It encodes CASSYSKQGYSYEQYF.

CDR3 in amino acids: CASSPWTGAELETQYF. The CDR3 DNA reads TGTGCCAGCAGCCCATGGACAGGGGCGGAGTTGGAGACCCAGTACTTC. The V and J genes are TRBV14 and TRBJ2-5; 9 bases match TRBD1. Germline CDR1 SGHDN, CDR2 FVKESK. V shed 4 bases, J shed 5 bases, and the junction held 11 bases outside the gene matches. This CDR3 spans 16 amino acids.

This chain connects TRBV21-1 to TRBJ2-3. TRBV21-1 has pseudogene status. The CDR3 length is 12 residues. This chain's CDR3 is CASSKFADTQYF. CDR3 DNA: TGTGCCAGCAGCAAATTCGCAGATACGCAGTATTTT.

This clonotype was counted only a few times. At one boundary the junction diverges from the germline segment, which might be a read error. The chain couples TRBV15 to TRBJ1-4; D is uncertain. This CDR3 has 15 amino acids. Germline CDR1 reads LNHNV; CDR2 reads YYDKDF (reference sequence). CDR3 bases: TGTGCCACCAGAAGAGAGGCAGGCGGGAATGAAAAACTGTTTTTT. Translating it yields CATRREAGGNEKLFF.